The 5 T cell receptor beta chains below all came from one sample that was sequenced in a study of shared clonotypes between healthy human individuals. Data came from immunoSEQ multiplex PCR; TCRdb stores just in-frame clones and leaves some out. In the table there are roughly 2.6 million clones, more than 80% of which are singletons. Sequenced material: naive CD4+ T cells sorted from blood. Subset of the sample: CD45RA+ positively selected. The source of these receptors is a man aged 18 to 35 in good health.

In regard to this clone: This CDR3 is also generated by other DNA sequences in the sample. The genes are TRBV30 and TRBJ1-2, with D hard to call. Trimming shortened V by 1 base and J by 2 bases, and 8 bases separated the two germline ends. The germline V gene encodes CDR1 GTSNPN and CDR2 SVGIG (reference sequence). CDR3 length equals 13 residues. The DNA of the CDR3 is TGTGCCTGGAGTGAGAGGGCCAACTATGGCTACACCTTC. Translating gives CAWSERANYGYTF.

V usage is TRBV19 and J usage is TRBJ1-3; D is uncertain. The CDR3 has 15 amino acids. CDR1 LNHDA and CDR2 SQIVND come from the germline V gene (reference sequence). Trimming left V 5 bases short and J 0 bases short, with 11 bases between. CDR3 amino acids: CASSDPGRSGNTIYF. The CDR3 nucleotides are TGTGCCAGTAGTGATCCAGGACGCTCTGGAAACACCATATATTTT.

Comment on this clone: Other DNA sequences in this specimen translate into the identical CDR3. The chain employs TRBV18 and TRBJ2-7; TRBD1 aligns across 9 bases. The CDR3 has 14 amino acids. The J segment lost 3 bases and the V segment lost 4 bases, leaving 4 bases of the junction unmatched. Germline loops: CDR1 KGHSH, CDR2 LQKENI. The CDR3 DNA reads TGTGCCAGCTCACTGGGACAGGGTAGCTACGAGCAGTACTTC. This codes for CASSLGQGSYEQYF.

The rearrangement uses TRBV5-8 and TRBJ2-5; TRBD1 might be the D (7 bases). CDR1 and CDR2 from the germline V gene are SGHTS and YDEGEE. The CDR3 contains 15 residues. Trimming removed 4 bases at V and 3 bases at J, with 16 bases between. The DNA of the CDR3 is TGTGCCAGCAGCAGGGGGCTAGCGCCCAAAGAGACCCAGTACTTC. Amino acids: CASSRGLAPKETQYF. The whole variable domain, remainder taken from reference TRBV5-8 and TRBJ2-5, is EAGVTQSPTHLIKTRGQQATLRCSPISGHTSVYWYQQALGLGLQFLLWYDEGEERNRGNFPPRFSGRQFPNYSSELNVNALELEDSALYLCASSRGLAPKETQYFGPGTRLLVL.

CDR3 sequence (DNA): TGTGCCACCAGCAGAGATTTTTCCCTGGGCTCCTACAATGAGCAGTTCTTC. Its translation: CATSRDFSLGSYNEQFF. The V gene is TRBV15, the J gene TRBJ2-1; D gene ambiguous. Trimming cost V 0 bases and J 0 bases, with 12 bases left between them. CDR1 and CDR2 from the germline V gene are LNHNV and YYDKDF (reference sequence). The CDR3 is 17 residues long.